Following are 9 T cell receptor beta chains from one sample sequenced in a study of blood T cell repertoires in COVID-19. Sequenced by immunoSEQ multiplex PCR; TCRdb stores in-frame clones only, minus some. The sample records a few hundred thousand clones, 90% being singletons. The sample consisted of peripheral blood. The receptors were sampled from a middle-aged woman with COVID-19, enrolled during active disease.

The gene calls are TRBV7-8 and TRBJ2-5, with TRBD2 as a possible D gene (6 bases). Germline CDR1 SGHVS, CDR2 FQNEAQ. This CDR3 is built from 13 residues. Trimming shortened V by 5 bases and J by 2 bases, and 9 bases separated the two germline ends. The CDR3 spells CASSRGTQETQYF. The CDR3 DNA follows: TGTGCCAGCAGCCGAGGGACTCAAGAGACCCAGTACTTC.

DNA of the CDR3: TGCGCCAGCAGCCCGAACCCAGGGGTAGGCACTGAAGCTTTCTTT. It codes for CASSPNPGVGTEAFF. The genes are TRBV4-1 and TRBJ1-1; weak D call: TRBD1 (6 bases). Deletions cut 4 bases from V and 4 bases from J, with 16 bases between. The CDR3 spans 15 residues. Per the germline V gene, CDR1 is MGHRA and CDR2 is YSYEKL.

The chain uses TRBV27 and TRBJ1-2, with a tentative D call TRBD1 (6 bases). Germline CDR1 and CDR2: MNHEY and SMNVEV (reference sequence). The CDR3 contains 12 residues. The V end was cut by 5 bases, the J end by 6 bases, with 10 bases between. Here the CDR3 DNA reads TGTGCCAGCAGTCCGGGGACACATGGCTACACCTTC. Its translation is CASSPGTHGYTF.

The genes are TRBV15 and TRBJ2-4, with 9 nucleotides matching TRBD1. CDR3 size: 18 residues. V lost 0 bases, J lost 0 bases, and 6 bases stayed unmatched. In germline, CDR1 is LNHNV, CDR2 YYDKDF (reference sequence). The CDR3 reads CATSRDLSGQGAKNIQYF. As DNA, the CDR3 is TGTGCCACCAGCAGAGATTTATCGGGACAGGGAGCCAAAAACATTCAGTACTTC.

In DNA form, the CDR3 reads TGTGCCAGCAGCTTCGGACTAGCGGGTACAGATACGCAGTATTTT. It yields the protein CASSFGLAGTDTQYF. The chain is built from TRBV7-2 and TRBJ2-3; 11 bases align to TRBD2. V lost 3 bases to trimming and J lost 3 bases; unmatched junction nucleotides: 2. The CDR3 length is 15 residues. Per the germline V gene, CDR1 is SGHTA and CDR2 is FQGNSA.

The chain links TRBV6-6 to TRBJ2-5; 7 nucleotides agree with TRBD1. V trimming: 5 bases; J trimming: 1 base; junction bases outside the gene matches: 13. The germline CDR1 and CDR2 sequences are MNHNY and SVGAGI (reference sequence). This CDR3 has 17 residues. The CDR3 loop is CASSLVHGQAPQETQYF. CDR3 coding DNA: TGTGCCAGCAGTCTCGTTCACGGACAGGCCCCCCAAGAGACCCAGTACTTC.

This clone came up many times. The chain carries TRBV2 and TRBJ1-3; D might be TRBD1 (6 bases). The V and J ends lost 6 bases and 0 bases respectively, with 15 bases between them. This CDR3 is 16 amino acids long. From germline, CDR1 is SNHLY and CDR2 FYNNEI. CDR3 coding DNA: TGTGCCAGCAGGATTGCAGGGGAATTCTCTGGAAACACCATATATTTT. Translated, it gives CASRIAGEFSGNTIYF.

The chain recombines TRBV28 with TRBJ1-2; tentative D call: TRBD1 (6 bases). The CDR3 length is 13 residues. Germline assignment: CDR1 MDHEN and CDR2 SYDVKM. V lost 8 bases to trimming and J lost 4 bases, with 14 bases between them. CDR3 residues: CASGVEGGYGYTF. As DNA, the CDR3 is TGTGCCAGCGGAGTGGAAGGGGGCTATGGCTACACCTTC.

This clone has more than one count but fewer than ten. The chain carries TRBV18 and TRBJ1-2; D gene unclear. V lost 3 bases and J lost 9, with 20 bases in between. Germline CDR1 is KGHSH and CDR2 is LQKENI. The CDR3 consists of 15 residues. The CDR3 loop reads CASSPNRDPDFRYTF. As DNA, the CDR3 is TGTGCCAGCTCACCGAACCGGGATCCTGATTTTCGCTACACCTTC.